Detailed here is one TCR beta chain. This entry belongs to a study of blood T cell repertoires in COVID-19. Across the whole study: Samples of COVID-19 (acute and convalescent) were obtained from the United States, Italy and Spain. The cDNA or gDNA used as material had been derived from T cells, B-cell-depleted T cells, or PBMCs.

Original methodology: Researchers report that nucleated cell counts were estimated from reference gene primer amplification. Profiling relied on immunoSEQ multiplex PCR, and the TCRdb table lists in-frame clones only, not all of them. V and J calls and clone size are given by that table; D and trimming were obtained from the DNA. The sample contains fewer than 250,000 clones, more than 75% of which appear only once. V dropped 8 bases and J dropped 1; count of bases not matched to a gene: 1. Germline CDR1 and CDR2: MDHEN and SYDVKM. The CDR3 extends over 13 amino acids. The TCR sequence derives from an older woman with COVID-19, enrolled during active disease. Material for sequencing was peripheral blood. This chain connects TRBV28 to TRBJ2-5; 10 nucleotides agree with TRBD1. The DNA of the CDR3 is TGTGCCAGCGGGACAGGGGCCCAAGAGACCCAGTACTTC. It translates to CASGTGAQETQYF.